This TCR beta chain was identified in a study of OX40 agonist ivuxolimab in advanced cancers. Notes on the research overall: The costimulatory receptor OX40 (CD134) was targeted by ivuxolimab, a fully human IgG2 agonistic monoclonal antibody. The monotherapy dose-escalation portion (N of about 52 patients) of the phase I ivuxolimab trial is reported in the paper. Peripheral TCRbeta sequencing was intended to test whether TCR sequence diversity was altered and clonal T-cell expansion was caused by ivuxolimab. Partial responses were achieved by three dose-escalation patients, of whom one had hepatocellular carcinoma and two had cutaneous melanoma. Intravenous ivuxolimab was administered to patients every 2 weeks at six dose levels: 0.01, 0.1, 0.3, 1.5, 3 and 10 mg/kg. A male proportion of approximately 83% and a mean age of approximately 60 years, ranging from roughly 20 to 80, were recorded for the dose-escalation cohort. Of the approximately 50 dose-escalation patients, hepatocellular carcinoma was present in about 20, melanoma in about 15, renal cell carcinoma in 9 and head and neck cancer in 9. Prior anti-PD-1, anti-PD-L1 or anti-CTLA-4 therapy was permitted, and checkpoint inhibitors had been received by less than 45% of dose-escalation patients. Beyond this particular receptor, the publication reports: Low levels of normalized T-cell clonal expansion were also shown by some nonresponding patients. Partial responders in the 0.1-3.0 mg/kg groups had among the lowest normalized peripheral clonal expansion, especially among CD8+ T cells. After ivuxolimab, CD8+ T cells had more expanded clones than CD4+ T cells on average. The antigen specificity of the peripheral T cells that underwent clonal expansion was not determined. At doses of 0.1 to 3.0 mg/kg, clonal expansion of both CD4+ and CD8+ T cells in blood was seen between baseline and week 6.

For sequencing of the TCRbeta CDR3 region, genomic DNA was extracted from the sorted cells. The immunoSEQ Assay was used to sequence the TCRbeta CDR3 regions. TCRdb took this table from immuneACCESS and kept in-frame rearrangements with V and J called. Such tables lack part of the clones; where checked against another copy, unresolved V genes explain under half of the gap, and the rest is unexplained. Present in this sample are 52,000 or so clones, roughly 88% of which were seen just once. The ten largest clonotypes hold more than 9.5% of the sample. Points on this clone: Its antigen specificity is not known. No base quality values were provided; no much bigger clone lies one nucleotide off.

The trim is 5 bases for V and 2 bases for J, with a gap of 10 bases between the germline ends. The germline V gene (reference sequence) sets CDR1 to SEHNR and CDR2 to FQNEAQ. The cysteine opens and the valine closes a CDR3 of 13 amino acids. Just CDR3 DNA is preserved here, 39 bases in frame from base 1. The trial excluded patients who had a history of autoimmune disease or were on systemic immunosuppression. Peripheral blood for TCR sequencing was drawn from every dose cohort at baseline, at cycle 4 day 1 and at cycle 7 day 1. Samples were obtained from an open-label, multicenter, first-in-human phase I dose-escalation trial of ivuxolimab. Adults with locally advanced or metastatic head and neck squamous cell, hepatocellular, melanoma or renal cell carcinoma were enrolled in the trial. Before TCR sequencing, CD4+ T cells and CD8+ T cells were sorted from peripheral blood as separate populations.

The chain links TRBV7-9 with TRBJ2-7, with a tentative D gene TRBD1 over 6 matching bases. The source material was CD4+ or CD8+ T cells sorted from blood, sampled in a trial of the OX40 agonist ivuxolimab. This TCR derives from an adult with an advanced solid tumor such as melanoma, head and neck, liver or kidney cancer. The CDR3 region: CASSPRDTYEQYV. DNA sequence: TGTGCCAGCAGCCCTCGGGACACCTACGAGCAGTACGTC.